One sample yielded the 18 T cell receptor beta chains listed below, sequenced in a study of a mutant IDH1 vaccine in newly diagnosed glioma. Their target antigens are unknown. Method: immunoSEQ multiplex PCR; TCRdb's copy keeps in-frame clones and lacks some. The table lists 75,000 to 85,000 clones, roughly 91% of them singletons, with just over 0.55% in the top ten. Time point meaning: week 5, during vaccination. Alongside topical imiquimod, each dose of vaccine comprised 300 ug of mutant IDH1 20-mer peptide. Sample: PBMCs, taken from a glioma patient whose treatment included an IDH1 peptide vaccine. All receptors derive from a woman in her forties or fifties with glioma.

This chain joins TRBV7-6 and TRBJ1-4; 9 nucleotides agree with TRBD1. Looked up from germline, CDR1 is SGHVS and CDR2 is FNYEAQ. Trimming at V came to 2 bases and at J to 6 bases, leaving 7 bases not matched to a gene. The CDR3 contains 16 residues. The DNA of the CDR3 is TGTGCCAGCAGCTTACTGACAGGGGGTAGGTATGAAAAACTGTTTTTT. It codes for CASSLLTGGRYEKLFF.

The gene calls are TRBV5-4 and TRBJ1-2; weak D call: TRBD1 (5 bases). V lost 0 bases to trimming and J lost 4 bases, with 7 bases between them. Germline values: CDR1 SGHNT, CDR2 YYREEE (reference sequence). The CDR3 has 13 residues. The CDR3, as DNA: TGTGCCAGCAGCTTGGCAGGGACCTATGGCTACACCTTC. Translation gives CASSLAGTYGYTF.

Regarding this clone: The sample holds other DNA sequences that translate to the same CDR3. V and J are TRBV29-1 and TRBJ1-2; D ambiguous. Germline loops: CDR1 SQVTM, CDR2 ANQGSEA. This CDR3 is 12 amino acids long. V dropped 4 bases and J dropped 0 bases, with 6 bases sitting between them. The CDR3 DNA follows: TGCAGCGTTGGATTCTCTAACTATGGCTACACCTTC. Translation: CSVGFSNYGYTF.

This chain uses TRBV5-1 with TRBJ2-3; D is unclear. V was shortened by 2 bases and J by 3 bases, with 19 bases between the two germline ends. The CDR3 sequence is 17 residues long. Germline CDR1 SGHRS, CDR2 YFSETQ. The CDR3 region has the DNA TGCGCCAGCAGCTTCCCCCTGACCCACAAGCAGACAGATACGCAGTATTTT. Its translation is CASSFPLTHKQTDTQYF.

This chain uses TRBV28 with TRBJ1-2; 8 nucleotides agree with TRBD1. V lost 6 bases to trimming and J lost 4 bases; unmatched junction nucleotides: 13. CDR1 is MDHEN and CDR2 is SYDVKM in the germline V gene. The CDR3 spans 16 residues. CDR3 residues: CASSLGYYRGAYGYTF. For the CDR3, the DNA is TGTGCCAGCAGCTTAGGGTATTACAGGGGGGCCTATGGCTACACCTTC.

V is TRBV4-1 and J is TRBJ1-1; TRBD1 aligns across 8 bases. Trimming cost V 1 base and J 8 bases; bases outside gene matches: 9. Looked up from germline, CDR1 is MGHRA and CDR2 is YSYEKL. CDR3 length: 15 amino acids. The CDR3 reads CASSQATGGTGEAFF. DNA for the CDR3: TGCGCCAGCAGCCAAGCTACAGGGGGTACTGGGGAAGCTTTCTTT.

V usage is TRBV5-1 and J usage is TRBJ1-2; possibly TRBD1 for D (5 bases). V lost 4 bases to trimming and J lost 4 bases, with 11 bases between them. This CDR3 has 13 amino acids. Germline CDR1 and CDR2: SGHRS and YFSETQ. This CDR3 is CASSVGTSYGYTF. In DNA form, the CDR3 reads TGCGCCAGCAGCGTCGGGACCAGCTATGGCTACACCTTC.

This chain connects TRBV11-2 to TRBJ2-6; 7 positions agree with TRBD1. The junction had 4 bases not matched to a gene; V was cut back by 2 bases and J by 0 bases. The CDR3 is 17 amino acids. CDR1 is SGHAT and CDR2 is FQNNGV in the germline V gene. The CDR3 spells CASSLNRGPSGANVLTF. As DNA, the CDR3 is TGTGCCAGCAGCTTAAACAGGGGTCCCTCTGGGGCCAACGTCCTGACTTTC.

This chain connects TRBV9 to TRBJ2-3; 9 positions agree with TRBD1. Germline V gene sequence: CDR1 SGDLS, CDR2 YYNGEE. With V trimmed by 3 bases and J by 0 bases, 8 bases remained unmatched. This CDR3 spans 17 amino acids. Here the CDR3 reads CASSGRTGDLSTDTQYF. CDR3 DNA: TGTGCCAGCAGCGGACGGACAGGGGACCTTAGCACAGATACGCAGTATTTT.

The chain links TRBV11-2 to TRBJ1-2, with 7 bases that match TRBD1. Germline loops: CDR1 SGHAT, CDR2 FQNNGV. V was pared by 5 bases and J by 4 bases, with 10 bases of the junction left unmatched. This CDR3 comprises 15 residues. The CDR3 nucleotides read TGTGCCAGCAGCCCCTTCCGAAGGACAGGCTATGGCTACACCTTC. It codes for CASSPFRRTGYGYTF. Complete variable domain (other parts from reference TRBV11-2 and TRBJ1-2): EAGVAQSPRYKIIEKRQSVAFWCNPISGHATLYWYQQILGQGPKLLIQFQNNGVVDDSQLPKDRFSAERLKGVDSTLKIQPAKLEDSAVYLCASSPFRRTGYGYTFGSGTRLTVV.

The chain has TRBV7-8 and TRBJ2-7, with 9 bases lining up with TRBD1. Germline CDR1 is SGHVS and CDR2 is FQNEAQ. V was pared by 5 bases and J by 2 bases, with 7 bases of the junction left unmatched. The CDR3 is made up of 15 amino acids. This CDR3 reads CASSAPGTGPYEQYF. The CDR3 region has the DNA TGTGCCAGCAGCGCACCAGGGACAGGGCCCTACGAGCAGTACTTC.

This chain joins TRBV2 and TRBJ1-2; D gene unclear. V shed 8 bases and J shed 4 bases, with 20 bases lying between them. The CDR3 is made up of 15 amino acids. CDR1 is SNHLY, CDR2 FYNNEI, per germline. The CDR3 DNA reads TGTGCCAGCTCATTAGAGGCAAGAGGCTCCTATGGCTACACCTTC. Translation gives CASSLEARGSYGYTF.

The chain is built from TRBV18 and TRBJ2-7; no firm D call. V shed 2 bases and J shed 7 bases, with 9 bases lying between them. Germline V gives CDR1 KGHSH, CDR2 LQKENI. The CDR3 spans 12 residues. The CDR3 is CASSPGLVEQYF. In DNA form, the CDR3 reads TGTGCCAGCTCACCAGGGTTAGTAGAGCAGTACTTC.

A single count supports this clone. This chain joins TRBV7-8 and TRBJ1-3; D call uncertain. The V gene's germline CDR1 is SGHVS and CDR2 FQNEAQ. This CDR3 has 17 residues. The V end was cut by 2 bases, the J end by 2 bases, with 16 bases between. CDR3 amino acids: CASSLYRIPTPGNTIYF. The DNA of the CDR3 is TGTGCCAGCAGCTTATATAGGATACCCACTCCTGGAAACACCATATATTTT.

The chain links TRBV28 to TRBJ2-2; maybe TRBD2 (6 bases). Germline V gene sequence: CDR1 MDHEN, CDR2 SYDVKM. The V end lost 2 bases, the J end lost 7 bases, and 14 bases lay between the germline ends. This CDR3 has 15 residues. CDR3: CASSLIGGFGGELFF. The CDR3 coding sequence is TGTGCCAGCAGTTTAATAGGAGGGTTTGGCGGGGAGCTGTTTTTT.

This clone was seen only once. CDR3 region: CASSTAYEQFF. CDR3 coding DNA: TGTGCCAGCAGTACCGCGTATGAGCAGTTCTTC. The genes are TRBV27 and TRBJ2-1; D gene ambiguous. V lost 5 bases, J lost 8 bases, and 7 bases lay in between. The CDR3 loop spans 11 amino acids. Germline V gene data show CDR1 as MNHEY and CDR2 as SMNVEV (reference sequence).

This clone was observed once. This sequence joins TRBV7-9 and TRBJ2-5, with 8 nucleotides matching TRBD1. Trimming removed 4 bases from V and 5 bases from J; junction bases left unmatched: 6. This CDR3 contains 14 residues. CDR1 is SEHNR, CDR2 FQNEAQ, per germline (reference sequence). DNA of the CDR3: TGTGCCAGCAGCTCCCGGGACAGGCGCGAGACCCAGTACTTC. It yields the protein CASSSRDRRETQYF.

This clone came up once. The chain carries TRBV5-1 and TRBJ2-3, with D tentatively TRBD1 or TRBD2 (5 bases each). The ends were cut back, 0 bases at V and 5 bases at J, with 10 bases in the middle. The CDR3 has 14 residues. Germline V gives CDR1 SGHRS, CDR2 YFSETQ. The CDR3 loop is CASSLGLGVDTQYF. The CDR3 DNA follows: TGCGCCAGCAGCTTGGGTTTGGGGGTAGATACGCAGTATTTT.